These T cell receptor beta chains were read from a single sample in a study of T cell responses to AZD1222 COVID-19 vaccine. Produced via immunoSEQ multiplex PCR; TCRdb's table is partial and in-frame only. The data show 90,000 to 120,000 clones, 85% to 95% seen once. This specimen was peripheral blood, taken 28 days after the second AZD1222 dose. Receptor source: an adult who received the AZD1222 COVID-19 vaccine. CDR3s include the opening cysteine and the closing phenylalanine or tryptophan. Fields, in order: V gene, clone size, D gene, J gene, CDR3 DNA, CDR3 protein. D genes are given only for firm matches. Size tells how often a clone was seen (once, few, many) or the class of an expanded clone, and some rows leave it out.

TRBV6-5	-	-	TRBJ1-3	TGTGCCAGCAGTATACTTCGAAACACCATATATTTT	CASSILRNTIYF
TRBV7-9	-	TRBD1	TRBJ1-2	TGTGCCAGCAGTTACGAAACATCGACAGGGTCTGGCTACACCTTC	CASSYETSTGSGYTF
TRBV5-1	-	-	TRBJ1-1	TGCGCCAGCAGTTTGAGGACGGAGAACACTGAAGCTTTCTTT	CASSLRTENTEAFF
TRBV6-2/TRBV6-3	-	-	TRBJ2-7	TGTGCCAGCAGTTCTCTCAGGGTAGAGGGCTACGAGCAGTACTTC	CASSSLRVEGYEQYF
TRBV9	-	-	TRBJ1-2	TGTGCCTCACTGGGGTCTAACTATGGCTACACCTTC	CASLGSNYGYTF
TRBV6-2/TRBV6-3	-	-	TRBJ1-1	TGTGCCAGCAGTTACCAGACAGGTCATGAAGCTTTCTTT	CASSYQTGHEAFF
TRBV5-4	-	-	TRBJ1-2	TGTGCCAGCAGCTGGAGCACGAAAGGACAAGGGGACTATGGCTACACCTTC	CASSWSTKGQGDYGYTF
TRBV19	-	-	TRBJ2-5	TGTGCCAGTAGTATTGGAGGGGGCGGTGAGACCCAGTACTTC	CASSIGGGGETQYF
TRBV6-4	-	TRBD1	TRBJ1-4	TGTGCCAGCAGTGCCCTAATCCGGGACAGGGGGCGAGAAGATGAAAAACTGTTTTTT	CASSALIRDRGREDEKLFF
TRBV27	-	-	TRBJ1-1	TGTGCCAGCAGTCCCGGACAGATGAACACTGAAGCTTTCTTT	CASSPGQMNTEAFF
TRBV29-1	-	-	TRBJ2-2	TGCAGCGTTGGTGGGACATGGACCGGGGAGCTGTTTTTT	CSVGGTWTGELFF
TRBV27	-	-	TRBJ1-1	TGTGCCAGCAGTTTCAGGGCGGTCACTGAAGCTTTCTTT	CASSFRAVTEAFF
TRBV5-1	few	-	TRBJ1-3	TGCGCCAGCGGACCCGGCTCTGGAAACACCATATATTTT	CASGPGSGNTIYF
TRBV15	once	TRBD2	TRBJ2-1	TGTGCCACCAGCAGGGCCGGACTAGCGGGGCCTTACAATGAGCAGTTCTTC	CATSRAGLAGPYNEQFF
TRBV3-1/TRBV3-2	-	-	TRBJ1-3	TGTGCCAGCAGCCCGGGACAATTCTCTGGAAACACCATATATTTT	CASSPGQFSGNTIYF
TRBV2	-	-	TRBJ1-2	TGTGCCAGCAGTGAGGGTACTTTCTATGGCTACACCTTC	CASSEGTFYGYTF
TRBV6-6	-	-	TRBJ2-7	TGTGCCAGCAGTTACAGTGACAGCTCCTACGAGCAGTACTTC	CASSYSDSSYEQYF
TRBV6-1	-	-	TRBJ2-7	TGTGCCAGCAGTGAAGTGGGGACCCACTACGAGCAGTACTTC	CASSEVGTHYEQYF
TRBV7-2	few	TRBD2	TRBJ2-2	TGTGCCAGCAGCACCCCGACTAGCGGACCTAACACCGGGGAGCTGTTTTTT	CASSTPTSGPNTGELFF
TRBV20-1	-	-	TRBJ1-1	TGCAGTGCTAGTGGATCCTCTCGACCGGGACAAGCTTTCTTT	CSASGSSRPGQAFF
TRBV29-1	-	-	TRBJ1-1	TGCAGCTTGCCCGGGACAAAAGGTTTCTTGAACACTGAAGCTTTCTTT	CSLPGTKGFLNTEAFF
TRBV4-1	-	TRBD2	TRBJ2-1	TGCGCCAGCAACTCACTAGCGGGAGGGCCTAATGAGCAGTTCTTC	CASNSLAGGPNEQFF
TRBV11-2	-	-	TRBJ1-2	TGTGCCAGCAGCCCAGGTTGGGGGTTGGGCTATGGCTACACCTTC	CASSPGWGLGYGYTF
TRBV2	-	-	TRBJ1-5	TGTGCCAGCAGTGTAGGGCAGCCGCAGGTTATGCCCCAGCATTTT	CASSVGQPQVMPQHF
TRBV7-2	-	-	TRBJ2-5	TGTGCCAGCAGCCCAATGGGCGGGAAAGAGACCCAGTACTTC	CASSPMGGKETQYF
TRBV7-2	-	TRBD2	TRBJ2-1	TGTGCCAGCAGCTTGGAGGGGACTAGCGGGAGTGGGAATGAGCAGTTCTTC	CASSLEGTSGSGNEQFF
TRBV6-2/TRBV6-3	-	TRBD2	TRBJ2-7	TGTGCCAGCAGCGTCGGACTAGCGGGCTCCTACGAGCAGTACTTC	CASSVGLAGSYEQYF
TRBV3-1/TRBV3-2	few	TRBD1	TRBJ1-2	TGTGCCAGCAGCCAACGGGGGCCCCGGGGGACAGGGGGCGCGGAACTTGGCTACACCTTC	CASSQRGPRGTGGAELGYTF
TRBV7-8	-	-	TRBJ2-1	TGTGCCAGCAGCTTAATCCCCTCCAGCGGGCTTTACAATGAGCAGTTCTTC	CASSLIPSSGLYNEQFF
TRBV18	-	-	TRBJ1-3	TGTGCCAGCTCACCACCAGGACAGCGAAACACCATATATTTT	CASSPPGQRNTIYF
TRBV4-2	once	TRBD1	TRBJ1-5	TGTGCCAGCAGCCAAGATCACAGGGGGGCAAATCAGCCCCAGCATTTT	CASSQDHRGANQPQHF
TRBV7-9	-	TRBD1	TRBJ1-5	TGTGCCAGCAGCTTAGGTACAGGGGGCTGGAACAATCAGCCCCAGCATTTT	CASSLGTGGWNNQPQHF
TRBV28	-	-	TRBJ1-3	TGTGCCAGCACTAAAGGGGGATTTGGAAACACCATATATTTT	CASTKGGFGNTIYF
TRBV14	-	-	TRBJ1-6	TGTGCCAGCAGCCAACTACAGGGTTCCAATTCACCCCTCCACTTT	CASSQLQGSNSPLHF
TRBV27	-	-	TRBJ2-7	TGTGCCAGCAGTCGGTCAACCTACAGGGCACCCTACGAGCAGTACTTC	CASSRSTYRAPYEQYF
TRBV27	-	-	TRBJ1-5	TGTGCCAGCAGTTTAGCCGGGTCGGGTCAGCCCCAGCATTTT	CASSLAGSGQPQHF
TRBV29-1	-	TRBD1	TRBJ2-7	TGCAGCGCCGCGGCCAGGGGGCAGGACGAGCAGTACTTC	CSAAARGQDEQYF
TRBV5-1	-	TRBD1	TRBJ1-3	TGCGCCAGCAGCTTGGGAGGGGGCGATGGAAACACCATATATTTT	CASSLGGGDGNTIYF
TRBV13	-	-	TRBJ2-7	TGTGCCAGCAGCTTAGGCCTTGGACAGAATCTTCTTGCCCCCTACGAGCAGTACTTC	CASSLGLGQNLLAPYEQYF
TRBV29-1	-	-	TRBJ2-1	TGCAGCGTGTTATCCTCCGGGCCCCCCTACAATGAGCAGTTCTTC	CSVLSSGPPYNEQFF
TRBV13	-	-	TRBJ1-6	TGTGCCAGCAGTCGATTAGGGGTCTATAATTCACCCCTCCACTTT	CASSRLGVYNSPLHF
TRBV18	once	-	TRBJ2-5	TGTGCCAGCTCACCACGGAAGGGCGCAAGACAAGAGACCCAGTACTTC	CASSPRKGARQETQYF
TRBV7-9	-	-	TRBJ1-6	TGTGCCAGCAGCAGCCGGGACGCCTCCTATAATTCACCCCTCCACTTT	CASSSRDASYNSPLHF
TRBV5-1	-	TRBD1	TRBJ2-7	TGCGCCAGCAGAGTCGGGGACAGCAACTCATTCTACGAGCAGTACTTC	CASRVGDSNSFYEQYF
TRBV13	-	-	TRBJ1-6	TGTGCCAGCAGCTTCCGGGTTACCGGTGGTTCACCCCTCCACTTT	CASSFRVTGGSPLHF
TRBV7-2	once	TRBD2	TRBJ2-5	TGTGCCAGCATCGGACGAGGCGGGGGGGCCGTAGAGACCCAGTACTTC	CASIGRGGGAVETQYF
TRBV7-9	-	TRBD1	TRBJ1-2	TGTGCCAGCAGCCCTCAGGGGGATGACTATGGCTACACCTTC	CASSPQGDDYGYTF
TRBV6-1	-	TRBD2	TRBJ2-1	TGTGCCAGCAGTGAGTGGGCGGGGGGGATGAACAATGAGCAGTTCTTC	CASSEWAGGMNNEQFF
TRBV7-2	-	TRBD1	TRBJ1-5	TGTGCCAGCAGTCGGACAGGAAATGGCAATCAGCCCCAGCATTTT	CASSRTGNGNQPQHF
TRBV5-1	-	-	TRBJ1-1	TGCGCCAGCAGCTCAAAACAGGGTGTTTACACTGAAGCTTTCTTT	CASSSKQGVYTEAFF
TRBV7-2	-	TRBD2	TRBJ2-1	TGTGCCAGCCGGCTAGCGGGAGGCGTGTACAATGAGCAGTTCTTC	CASRLAGGVYNEQFF
TRBV5-1	-	-	TRBJ1-4	TGCGCCAGCAGCGAGGACAGTACTAATGAAAAACTGTTTTTT	CASSEDSTNEKLFF
TRBV5-1	-	-	TRBJ2-1	TGCGCCAGCAGCTTGGGGGCGGCAGGGTTGAAGGGGAATGAGCAGTTCTTC	CASSLGAAGLKGNEQFF
TRBV30	-	-	TRBJ2-2	TGTGCCTGGAGTGAATTTACGAACACCGGGGAGCTGTTTTTT	CAWSEFTNTGELFF
TRBV27	-	-	TRBJ2-7	TGTGCCAGCAGCCTGGGGGTCGAGCAGTACTTC	CASSLGVEQYF